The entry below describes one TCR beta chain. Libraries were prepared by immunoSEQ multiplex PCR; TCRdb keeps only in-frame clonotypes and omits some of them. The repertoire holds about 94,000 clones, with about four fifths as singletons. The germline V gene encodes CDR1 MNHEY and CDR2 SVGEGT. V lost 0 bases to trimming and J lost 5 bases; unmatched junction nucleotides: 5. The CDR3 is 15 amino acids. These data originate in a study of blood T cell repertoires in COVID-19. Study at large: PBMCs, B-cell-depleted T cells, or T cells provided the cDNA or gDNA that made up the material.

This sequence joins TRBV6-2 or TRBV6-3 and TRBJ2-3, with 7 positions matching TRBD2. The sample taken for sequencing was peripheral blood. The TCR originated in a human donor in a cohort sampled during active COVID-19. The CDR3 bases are TGTGCCAGCAGTTACTCGAGACTAGCTGGAGATACGCAGTATTTT. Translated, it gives CASSYSRLAGDTQYF.